The 3 T cell receptor beta chains reported below all come from one sample, sequenced in a study of cytomegalovirus exposure and HLA in healthy donors. PCR used 60 Vbeta primers and 13 Jbeta primers. Repertoires were generated with immunoSEQ multiplex PCR, while TCRdb's copy carries only in-frame clones and drops some. Found here are about 180,000 clones, 65% to 90% of them singletons; the top ten hold under 1.5%. The sample was PBMCs. All receptors come from a girl aged 2-10 years in good health and CMV-seropositive.

The chain uses TRBV10-3 and TRBJ1-2; the match to TRBD1 covers 7 bases. V lost 6 bases, J lost 7 bases, and 14 bases stayed unmatched. The germline CDR1 and CDR2 sequences are ENHRY and SYGVKD. The CDR3 spans 15 residues. CDR3 region: CAIRSQGGSSSGYTF. CDR3 coding DNA: TGTGCCATCAGATCTCAGGGGGGCTCCAGCAGTGGCTACACCTTC.

The table lists this clone with a count of one. This sequence joins TRBV14 and TRBJ2-3; 10 nucleotides match TRBD1. CDR3 length equals 14 residues. Germline CDR1 SGHDN, CDR2 FVKESK. V lost 5 bases and J lost 7; bases outside the gene matches: 6. CDR3 bases: TGTGCCAGCAGCTGGGACAGGGGAAGGAATACGCAGTATTTT. It encodes CASSWDRGRNTQYF.

The V and J genes are TRBV27 and TRBJ2-7; 10 nucleotides line up with TRBD2. The CDR3 is made up of 14 amino acids. Germline CDR1 MNHEY, CDR2 SMNVEV (reference sequence). Trimming cost V 5 bases and J 3 bases; bases outside gene matches: 4. In DNA, the CDR3 is TGTGCCAGCAGTCTCACTAGCGGGAACTACGAGCAGTACTTC. Protein product: CASSLTSGNYEQYF.